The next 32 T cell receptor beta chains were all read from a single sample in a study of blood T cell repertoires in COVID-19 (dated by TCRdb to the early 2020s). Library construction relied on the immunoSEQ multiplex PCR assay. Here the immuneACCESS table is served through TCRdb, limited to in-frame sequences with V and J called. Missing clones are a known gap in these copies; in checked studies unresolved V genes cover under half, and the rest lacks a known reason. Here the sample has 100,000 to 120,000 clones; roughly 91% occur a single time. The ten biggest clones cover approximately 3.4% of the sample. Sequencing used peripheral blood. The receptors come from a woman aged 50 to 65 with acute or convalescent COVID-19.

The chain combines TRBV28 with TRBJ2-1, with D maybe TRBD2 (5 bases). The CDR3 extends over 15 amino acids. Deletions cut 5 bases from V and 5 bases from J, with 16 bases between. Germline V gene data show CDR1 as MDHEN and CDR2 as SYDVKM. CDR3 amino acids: CASSPLWGVNNEQFF. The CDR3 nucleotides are TGTGCCAGCAGTCCTTTATGGGGAGTTAACAATGAGCAGTTCTTC. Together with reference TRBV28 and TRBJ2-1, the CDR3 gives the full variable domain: DVKVTQSSRYLVKRTGEKVFLECVQDMDHENMFWYRQDPGLGLRLIYFSYDVKMKEKGDIPEGYSVSREKKERFSLILESASTNQTSMYLCASSPLWGVNNEQFFGPGTRLTVL.

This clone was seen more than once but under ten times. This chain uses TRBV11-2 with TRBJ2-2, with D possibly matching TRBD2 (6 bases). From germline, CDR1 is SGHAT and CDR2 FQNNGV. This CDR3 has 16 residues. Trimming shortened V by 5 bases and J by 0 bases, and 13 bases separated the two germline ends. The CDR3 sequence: CASSQAGSANTGELFF. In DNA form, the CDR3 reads TGTGCCAGCAGCCAGGCCGGGAGCGCGAACACCGGGGAGCTGTTTTTT.

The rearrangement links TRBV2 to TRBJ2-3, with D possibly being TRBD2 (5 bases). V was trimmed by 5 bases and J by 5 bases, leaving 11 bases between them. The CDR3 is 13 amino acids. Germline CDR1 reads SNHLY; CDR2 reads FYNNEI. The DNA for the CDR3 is TGTGCCAGCAGTAGAGAGGAGGTAGATACGCAGTATTTT. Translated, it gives CASSREEVDTQYF.

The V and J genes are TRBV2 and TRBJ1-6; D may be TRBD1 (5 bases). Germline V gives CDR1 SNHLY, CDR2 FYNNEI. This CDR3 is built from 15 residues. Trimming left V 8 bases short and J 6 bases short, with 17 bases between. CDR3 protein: CASRGGGGSNSPLHF. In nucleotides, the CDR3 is TGTGCCAGCCGGGGAGGTGGGGGGAGTAATTCACCCCTCCACTTT.

CDR3 sequence: CASSLSTNAGGAYNEQFF. The DNA of the CDR3 is TGTGCCAGCAGCTTGTCGACAAACGCGGGAGGAGCCTACAATGAGCAGTTCTTC. The chain combines TRBV5-4 with TRBJ2-1; 8 bases are a match to TRBD2. Trimming removed 1 base from V and 2 bases from J; junction bases left unmatched: 11. Germline V gives CDR1 SGHNT, CDR2 YYREEE (reference sequence). There are 18 residues in the CDR3.

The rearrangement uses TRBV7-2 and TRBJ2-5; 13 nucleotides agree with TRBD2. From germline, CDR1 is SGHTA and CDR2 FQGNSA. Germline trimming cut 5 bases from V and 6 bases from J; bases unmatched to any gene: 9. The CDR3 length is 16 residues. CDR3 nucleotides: TGTGCCAGCAGCATCGGGACTAGCGGGATGTTGAAGACCCAGTACTTC. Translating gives CASSIGTSGMLKTQYF.

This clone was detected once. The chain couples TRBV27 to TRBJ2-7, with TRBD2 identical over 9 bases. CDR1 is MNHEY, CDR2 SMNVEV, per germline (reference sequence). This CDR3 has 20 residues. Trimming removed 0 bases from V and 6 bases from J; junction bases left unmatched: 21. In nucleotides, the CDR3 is TGTGCCAGCAGTTTATCGACCAGGACTCTTAGCGGGAGCCTGTCCGCCGAGCAGTACTTC. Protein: CASSLSTRTLSGSLSAEQYF.

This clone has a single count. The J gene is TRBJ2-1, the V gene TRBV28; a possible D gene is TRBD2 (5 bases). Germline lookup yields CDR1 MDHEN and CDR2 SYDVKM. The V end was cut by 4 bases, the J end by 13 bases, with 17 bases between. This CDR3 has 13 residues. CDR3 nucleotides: TGTGCCAGCAGTTCCCCGTCGCAGCGGATTCAGTTCTTC. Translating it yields CASSSPSQRIQFF.

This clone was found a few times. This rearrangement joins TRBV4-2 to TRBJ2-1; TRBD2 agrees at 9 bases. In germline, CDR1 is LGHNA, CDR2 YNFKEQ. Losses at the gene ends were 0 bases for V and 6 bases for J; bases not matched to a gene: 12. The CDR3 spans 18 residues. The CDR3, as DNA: TGTGCCAGCAGCCAAGATCCCTTATATAGCGGGAGCGGCAATGAGCAGTTCTTC. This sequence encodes CASSQDPLYSGSGNEQFF.

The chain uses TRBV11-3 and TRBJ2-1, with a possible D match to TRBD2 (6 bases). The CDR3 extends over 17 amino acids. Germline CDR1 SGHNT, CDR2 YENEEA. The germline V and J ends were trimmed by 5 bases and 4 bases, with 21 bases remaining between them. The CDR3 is CASSPRWRPAGYNEQFF. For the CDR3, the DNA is TGTGCCAGCAGCCCCCGATGGCGGCCTGCGGGGTACAATGAGCAGTTCTTC. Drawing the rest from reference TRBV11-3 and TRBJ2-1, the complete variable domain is EAGVVQSPRYKIIEKKQPVAFWCNPISGHNTLYWYLQNLGQGPELLIRYENEEAVDDSQLPKDRFSAERLKGVDSTLKIQPAELGDSAVYLCASSPRWRPAGYNEQFFGPGTRLTVL.

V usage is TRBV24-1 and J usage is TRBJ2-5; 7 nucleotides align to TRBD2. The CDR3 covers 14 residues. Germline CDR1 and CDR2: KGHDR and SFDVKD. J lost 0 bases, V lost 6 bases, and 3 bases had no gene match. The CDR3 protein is CATSWGGDQETQYF. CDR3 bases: TGTGCCACCAGTTGGGGGGGTGACCAAGAGACCCAGTACTTC.

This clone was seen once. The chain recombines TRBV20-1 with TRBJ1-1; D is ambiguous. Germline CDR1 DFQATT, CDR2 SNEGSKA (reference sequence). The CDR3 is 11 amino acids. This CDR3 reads CSTSRADEAFF. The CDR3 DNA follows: TGCAGCACCTCGAGGGCCGATGAAGCTTTCTTT.

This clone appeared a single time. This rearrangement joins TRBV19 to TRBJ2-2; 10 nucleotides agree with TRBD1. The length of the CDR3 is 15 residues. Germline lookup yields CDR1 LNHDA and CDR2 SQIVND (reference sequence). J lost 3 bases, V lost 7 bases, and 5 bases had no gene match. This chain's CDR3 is CASTTGGRYTGELFF. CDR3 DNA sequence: TGTGCCAGTACGACAGGGGGCCGGTACACCGGGGAGCTGTTTTTT.

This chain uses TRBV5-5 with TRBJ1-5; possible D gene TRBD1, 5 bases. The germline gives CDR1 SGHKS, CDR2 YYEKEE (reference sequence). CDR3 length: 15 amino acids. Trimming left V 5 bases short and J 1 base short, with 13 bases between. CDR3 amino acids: CASSTSWGSNQPQHF. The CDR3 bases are TGTGCCAGCAGTACGTCTTGGGGCAGCAATCAGCCCCAGCATTTT.

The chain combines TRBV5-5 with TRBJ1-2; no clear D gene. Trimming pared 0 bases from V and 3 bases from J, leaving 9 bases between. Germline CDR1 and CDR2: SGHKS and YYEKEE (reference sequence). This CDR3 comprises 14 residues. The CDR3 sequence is CASSLDTSDYGYTF. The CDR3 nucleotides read TGTGCCAGCAGCTTGGACACCTCTGACTATGGCTACACCTTC.

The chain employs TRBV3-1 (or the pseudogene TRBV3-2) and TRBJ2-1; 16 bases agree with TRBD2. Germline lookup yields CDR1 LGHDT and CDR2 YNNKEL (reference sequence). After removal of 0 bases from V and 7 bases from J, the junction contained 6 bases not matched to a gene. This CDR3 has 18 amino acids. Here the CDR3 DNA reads TGTGCCAGCAGCCAAGATGCGGGACTAGCGGGAGGGTATAATGAGCAGTTCTTC. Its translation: CASSQDAGLAGGYNEQFF.

The CDR3 nucleotides read TGTGCCAGCAGCCGGGACAGGGGAGGCGACAATGAGCAGTTCTTC. It specifies CASSRDRGGDNEQFF. The chain carries TRBV11-3 and TRBJ2-1; 10 bases line up with TRBD1. Unmatched junction bases numbered 6, after V lost 5 bases and J lost 5 bases. The CDR3 is 15 residues long. The germline V gene has CDR1 SGHNT and CDR2 YENEEA.

The CDR3 DNA is TGCGCCAGCAGCTTGTACCGGGAGGGGTACGGTGAGCAGTTCTTC. This gives the protein CASSLYREGYGEQFF. The rearrangement uses TRBV5-1 and TRBJ2-1; the match to TRBD2 covers 8 bases. Germline loops: CDR1 SGHRS, CDR2 YFSETQ. The CDR3 runs to 15 residues. With 1 base clipped from V and 9 bases from J, the junction kept 9 bases outside the gene matches.

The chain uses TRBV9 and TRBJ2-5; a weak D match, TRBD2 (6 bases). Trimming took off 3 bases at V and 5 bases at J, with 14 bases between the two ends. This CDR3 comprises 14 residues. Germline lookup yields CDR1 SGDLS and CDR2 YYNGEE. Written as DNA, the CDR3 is TGTGCCAGCAGCGGGGGGACCCGGGGGGAGACCCAGTACTTC. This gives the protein CASSGGTRGETQYF.

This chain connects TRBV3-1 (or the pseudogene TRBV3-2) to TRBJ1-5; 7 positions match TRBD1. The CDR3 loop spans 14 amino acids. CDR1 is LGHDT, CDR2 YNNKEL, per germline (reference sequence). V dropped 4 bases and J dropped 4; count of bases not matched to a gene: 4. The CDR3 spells CASSLTGWNQPQHF. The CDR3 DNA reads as TGTGCCAGCAGCCTGACAGGGTGGAATCAGCCCCAGCATTTT.

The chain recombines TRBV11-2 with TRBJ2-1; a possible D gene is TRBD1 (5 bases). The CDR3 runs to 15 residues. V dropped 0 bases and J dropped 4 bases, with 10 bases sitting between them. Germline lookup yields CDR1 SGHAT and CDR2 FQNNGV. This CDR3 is CASSLEPDTYNEQFF. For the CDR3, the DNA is TGTGCCAGCAGCTTAGAGCCGGACACGTACAATGAGCAGTTCTTC.

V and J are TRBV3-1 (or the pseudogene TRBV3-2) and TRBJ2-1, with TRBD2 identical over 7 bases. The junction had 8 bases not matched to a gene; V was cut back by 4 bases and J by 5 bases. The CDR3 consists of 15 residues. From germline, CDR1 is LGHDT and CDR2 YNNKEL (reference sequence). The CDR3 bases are TGTGCCAGCAGCCTCACTCCAGCGGGAAACAATGAGCAGTTCTTC. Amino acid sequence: CASSLTPAGNNEQFF.

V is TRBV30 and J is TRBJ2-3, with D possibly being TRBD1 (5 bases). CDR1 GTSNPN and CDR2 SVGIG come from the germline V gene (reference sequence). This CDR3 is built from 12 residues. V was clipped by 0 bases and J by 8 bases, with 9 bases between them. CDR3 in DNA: TGTGCCTGGAGTGTAGGGGCAGGTACGCAGTATTTT. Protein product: CAWSVGAGTQYF.

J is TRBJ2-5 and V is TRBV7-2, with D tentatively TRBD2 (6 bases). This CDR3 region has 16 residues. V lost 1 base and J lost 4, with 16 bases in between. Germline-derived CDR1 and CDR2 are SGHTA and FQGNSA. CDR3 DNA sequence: TGTGCCAGCAGCTTAGTTGGTCTAGCGTCGCGAGAGACCCAGTACTTC. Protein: CASSLVGLASRETQYF. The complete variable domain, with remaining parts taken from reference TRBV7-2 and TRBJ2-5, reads GAGVSQSPSNKVTEKGKDVELRCDPISGHTALYWYRQSLGQGLEFLIYFQGNSAPDKSGLPSDRFSAERTGGSVSTLTIQRTQQEDSAVYLCASSLVGLASRETQYFGPGTRLLVL.

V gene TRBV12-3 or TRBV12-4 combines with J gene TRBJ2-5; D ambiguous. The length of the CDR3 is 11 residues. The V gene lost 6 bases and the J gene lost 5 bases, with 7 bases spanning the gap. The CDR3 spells CASSSYETQYF. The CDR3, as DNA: TGTGCCAGCAGCTCCTACGAGACCCAGTACTTC.

CDR3 DNA sequence: TGTGCCAGTCTGAGGGGGCCTGGAAACACCATATATTTT. This codes for CASLRGPGNTIYF. The V and J genes are TRBV30 and TRBJ1-3, with 7 positions matching TRBD1. The CDR3 is 13 residues long. Per the germline V gene, CDR1 is GTSNPN and CDR2 is SVGIG (reference sequence). J lost 2 bases, V lost 8 bases, and 6 bases had no gene match.

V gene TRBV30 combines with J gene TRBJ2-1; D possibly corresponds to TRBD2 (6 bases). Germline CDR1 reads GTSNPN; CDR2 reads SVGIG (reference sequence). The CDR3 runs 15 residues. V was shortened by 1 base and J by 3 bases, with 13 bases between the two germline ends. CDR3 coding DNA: TGTGCCTGGAGTGGGACCAGGGACTTCTACAATGAGCAGTTCTTC. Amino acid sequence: CAWSGTRDFYNEQFF.

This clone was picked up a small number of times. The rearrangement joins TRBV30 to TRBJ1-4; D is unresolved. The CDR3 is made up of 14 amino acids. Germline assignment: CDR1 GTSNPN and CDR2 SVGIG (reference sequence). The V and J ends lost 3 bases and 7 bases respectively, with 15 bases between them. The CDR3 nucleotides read TGTGCCTGGAGCCCCCCGCCGGAGGGTGAAAAACTGTTTTTT. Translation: CAWSPPPEGEKLFF.

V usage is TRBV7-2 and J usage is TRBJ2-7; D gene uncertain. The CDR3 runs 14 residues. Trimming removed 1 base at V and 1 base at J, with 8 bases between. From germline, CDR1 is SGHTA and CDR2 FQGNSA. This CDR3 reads CASSLGLKSYEQYF. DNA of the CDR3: TGTGCCAGCAGCTTAGGGCTTAAATCCTACGAGCAGTACTTC. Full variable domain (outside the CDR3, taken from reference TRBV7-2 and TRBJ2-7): GAGVSQSPSNKVTEKGKDVELRCDPISGHTALYWYRQSLGQGLEFLIYFQGNSAPDKSGLPSDRFSAERTGGSVSTLTIQRTQQEDSAVYLCASSLGLKSYEQYFGPGTRLTVT.

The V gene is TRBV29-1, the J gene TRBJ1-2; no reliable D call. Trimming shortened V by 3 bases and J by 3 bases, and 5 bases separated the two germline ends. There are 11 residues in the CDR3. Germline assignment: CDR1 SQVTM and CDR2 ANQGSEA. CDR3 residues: CSVEPDYGYTF. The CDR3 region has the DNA TGCAGCGTTGAGCCGGACTATGGCTACACCTTC.

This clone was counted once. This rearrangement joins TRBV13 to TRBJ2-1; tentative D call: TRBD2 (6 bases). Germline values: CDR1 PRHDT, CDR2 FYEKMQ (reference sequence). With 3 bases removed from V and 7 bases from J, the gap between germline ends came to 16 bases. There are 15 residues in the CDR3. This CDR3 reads CASSFSRLGGNEQFF. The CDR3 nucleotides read TGTGCCAGCAGCTTCTCCAGACTAGGAGGGAATGAGCAGTTCTTC. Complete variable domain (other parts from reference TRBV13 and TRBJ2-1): AAGVIQSPRHLIKEKRETATLKCYPIPRHDTVYWYQQGPGQDPQFLISFYEKMQSDKGSIPDRFSAQQFSDYHSELNMSSLELGDSALYFCASSFSRLGGNEQFFGPGTRLTVL.

Here the CDR3 DNA reads TGTGCCAGTAGTATCGCGGGAGGAGGCAATGAGCAGTTCTTC. It is translated as CASSIAGGGNEQFF. The gene calls are TRBV19 and TRBJ2-1; 8 nucleotides match TRBD2. Per germline, CDR1 LNHDA and CDR2 SQIVND (reference sequence). The V gene end was trimmed by 3 bases and the J gene end by 6 bases; junction bases not matched to a gene: 4. The CDR3 runs to 14 residues.